This T cell receptor (beta chain) is from a study of blood T cells in healthy people across ages (dated by TCRdb to about 2015). Concerning the study at large: In model experiments, template switching captured about one uniquely barcoded TCR beta cDNA molecule for every two T cells. The study measured age-related changes in TCR beta repertoire diversity using deep sequencing normalized with unique cDNA molecular identifiers. Donors were grouped into four age groups: young (average 16 years), middle-aged (roughly 40), aged (over 55) and long-lived (approximately 82). For two donors (one aged 18 to 29 and one aged 80 or older), the study analyzed two additional independent replicas of 1 million unique cDNA reads from the same blood draw. General findings and caveats noted by the study authors: Observed TCR beta diversity correlated strongly with the percentage of naive T cells measured by flow cytometry. Observed TCR beta diversity per million T cells fell roughly linearly with age, and a significant reduction was already apparent by age around 36. Bulk unsorted PBMC profiling prevented conclusive comparison of naive and antigen-experienced compartments. Estimates of total diversity based on one million sequenced T cells were considered lower bounds and underestimates. The CMV infection status of donors was not known, potentially confounding age-related changes in expanded clonotypes. Compared with the aged group, the long-lived group had more naive CD4+ T cells, fewer expanded clones and increased TCR diversity, suggesting age selection.

This clonotype came up a few times. Its antigen is unknown. No base quality information exists; no much larger clone differs at one position. Donors were a few dozen systemically healthy Caucasian individuals from Russia aged roughly 6 to 100 years. Around 10 milliliters of peripheral blood were collected from each donor into EDTA-treated Vacutainer tubes. PBMCs were isolated by Ficoll-Paque density-gradient centrifugation, with at least 6 million obtained per sample. Total RNA, at least 5.5 micrograms per sample, was extracted from PBMCs with Trizol reagent. For every donor, an aliquot of PBMCs went through flow cytometry to measure the percentages of naive CD45RAhigh/CD27high T cells. The library was produced with 5' RACE. The instrument was an Illumina HiSeq 2500. The second PCR ran for about 6 to 12 cycles and used a J-beta primer mix along with a sample-barcoded 5' primer. A unique molecular identifier was introduced onto each TCR beta cDNA molecule by a template-switch 5' adaptor carrying 12 random nucleotides. Each sample yielded at least 2.5 million CDR3-containing paired-end reads. The Mint cDNA synthesis kit, primed by a TRBC-specific oligonucleotide, was used to synthesize first-strand cDNA from all RNA. After uracil-DNA glycosylase treatment, a first 18-cycle PCR used universal primers M1SS and BC2_uni_R on all cDNA. For the original study's pipeline: For normalization, 1 million high-quality reads were randomly selected from each sample, with every read carrying a distinct molecular identifier. Reads with shared molecular identifiers were discarded instead of being binned into consensus sequences. MiTCR, with a Q25 quality threshold and the strictest error-elimination algorithm, was used for CDR3 identification, clonotype clustering and error correction. Lower-bound total TCR beta diversity was estimated with a nonparametric unseen species model using Euler transformation. In-frame beta chains were kept once TCRdb had trimmed the public reads at Q25 with fastp and called clones with MiXCR. Records with the same CDR3 protein are collapsed into one entry carrying the most frequent genes and DNA. The V and J calls were not made by the authors but by TCRdb's processing. The sample data list about 800,000 distinct CDR3 sequences, and about 25% of these were observed just once. Jointly, the top ten make up more than 3% of the sample.

This sample was also put to use in a study of T cells of mothers and their children. Looking at the second paper: The donors were nine systemically healthy Caucasian individuals, made up of three mothers and their six children. cDNA synthesis used all of the extracted RNA, with 1.5 ug of RNA in each 15 ul reaction. In the second PCR, sample barcodes and 2-4 random nucleotides were introduced via the M1S primer. Over 9 million TCR beta CDR3 reads came from each mother, compared with some 3.1 million reads from each child. Thymic selection shapes the output of TCR recombination in a similar way in related and unrelated pairs, and inherited differences have a minor effect. Normalized repertoire overlap was always slightly but never significantly higher in related than unrelated mother-child pairs. Persistent microchimeric T cell clones were not detected, at a sensitivity of around 95 clones per million clonotypes. In the study, deep NGS was used to compare the TCR beta repertoires of mothers and children, and features distinguishing related mother-child pairs from unrelated individuals were sought. The mean age was 40 +/- 4 years for the mothers and approximately 11 +/- 4 years for the children. After adapter ligation was performed with NEBNext reagents, the libraries were sequenced on an Illumina HiSeq 2000 with 100+100 nt paired-end reads. To prevent cross-contamination, the mother and child libraries were prepared a month apart and were sequenced in separate runs. For each donor, somewhere between about 450,000 and 2,000,000 distinct TCR beta clonotypes were identified. Naive TCR beta clonotypes were estimated from low-frequency clonotypes matched to each donor's FACS-determined naive share, without sorting.

The TCR sequence derives from a boy between 5 and 17 years old in good health. The source material was blood.

The DNA sequence is TGTGCCAGCAGCTTTTACAGCGGGGGGACCCAAGAGACCCAGTACTTC. Its product reads: CASSFYSGGTQETQYF. In this chain, TRBV7-6 is recombined with TRBJ2-5, with TRBD2 matching 9 junction bases. Sequences SGHVS (CDR1) and FNYEAQ (CDR2) are obtained from the germline V gene. Including the terminal cysteine and phenylalanine, the CDR3 comprises 16 residues. Only the CDR3 DNA is retained, 48 bases long and in frame from the first base. Trimmed from V: 3 bases; trimmed from J: 1 base; junction bases lacking a gene match: 6.